A selection of T cell receptor beta chains follows, all from one sample in a study of blood T cells in healthy people across ages. TCRdb re-called the 5' RACE reads through MiXCR, storing one row per CDR3 protein. In the table there are 1.5 million to 2 million distinct CDR3 sequences, 28% of which are singletons. Sequencing was done on a sample of blood. These receptors came from a woman aged 25 to 39 in good health. Each CDR3 is given with its conserved first and last residue. The order of the fields is J gene, D gene, clone size, V gene, CDR3 DNA, CDR3 protein. D genes are given only for firm matches. Size values are once, few and many counts, or a class for expanded clones, and some rows have none.

j_call: TRBJ2-1; d_call: TRBD1; clone_size: many; v_call: TRBV20-1; cdr3_nt: TGCAGTGCTAGGGGCAGGGGGAACATGGACAATGAGCAGTTCTTC; cdr3_aa: CSARGRGNMDNEQFF
j_call: TRBJ2-5; d_call: -; clone_size: few; v_call: TRBV2; cdr3_nt: TGTGCCAGCAGGATGGGACCGGGGGTAGAGACCCAGTACTTC; cdr3_aa: CASRMGPGVETQYF
j_call: TRBJ2-7; d_call: TRBD1; clone_size: -; v_call: TRBV20-1; cdr3_nt: TGCAGTGCTTCGACAGGGGGCCCTACTTCGTCGGAGCAGTACTTC; cdr3_aa: CSASTGGPTSSEQYF
j_call: TRBJ1-4; d_call: TRBD1; clone_size: many; v_call: TRBV28; cdr3_nt: TGTGCCAGCGGATATGGGACAGCAACTAATGAAAAACTGTTTTTT; cdr3_aa: CASGYGTATNEKLFF
j_call: TRBJ2-1; d_call: TRBD1; clone_size: -; v_call: TRBV20-1; cdr3_nt: TGCAGTGCCCCCGGGACAGGGGCCTACAATGAGCAGTTCTTC; cdr3_aa: CSAPGTGAYNEQFF
j_call: TRBJ2-5; d_call: -; clone_size: once; v_call: TRBV24-1; cdr3_nt: TGTGCCACCAGTGATTGTGTAGAGGTCCCGGAGACCCAGTACTTC; cdr3_aa: CATSDCVEVPETQYF
j_call: TRBJ1-4; d_call: TRBD1; clone_size: -; v_call: TRBV6-1; cdr3_nt: TGTGCCAGCAGGCAGGGACAGATTAATGAAAAACTGTTTTTT; cdr3_aa: CASRQGQINEKLFF
j_call: TRBJ2-7; d_call: TRBD2; clone_size: -; v_call: TRBV29-1; cdr3_nt: TGCATCGTTGGAAAGGCGGGAGACTACGAGCAGTACTTC; cdr3_aa: CIVGKAGDYEQYF
j_call: TRBJ1-1; d_call: -; clone_size: few; v_call: TRBV6-1; cdr3_nt: TGTGCCAGCAGATTAAGCGGACAGCAGAAGGCTGAAGCTTTCTTT; cdr3_aa: CASRLSGQQKAEAFF
j_call: TRBJ2-6; d_call: -; clone_size: -; v_call: TRBV28; cdr3_nt: TGTGCCAGCCTAGGGTCCTATGGGGCCAACGTCCTGACTTTC; cdr3_aa: CASLGSYGANVLTF
j_call: TRBJ1-2; d_call: TRBD1; clone_size: -; v_call: TRBV29-1; cdr3_nt: TGCAGCGTTGGGGGACAGGATAACTATGGCTACACCTTC; cdr3_aa: CSVGGQDNYGYTF
j_call: TRBJ2-2; d_call: TRBD1; clone_size: few; v_call: TRBV6-1; cdr3_nt: TGTGCCAGCAGCGAAGTAGACAGGGGGCGAACCGGGGAGCTGTTTTTT; cdr3_aa: CASSEVDRGRTGELFF
j_call: TRBJ2-7; d_call: -; clone_size: -; v_call: TRBV6-6; cdr3_nt: TGTGCCAGCAGTTACGAGGTCAATGGGGTCTACGAGCAGTACTTC; cdr3_aa: CASSYEVNGVYEQYF
j_call: TRBJ1-6; d_call: -; clone_size: many; v_call: TRBV9; cdr3_nt: TGTGCCAGCAGCGTAGTTCCAGATAATTCACCCCTCCACTTT; cdr3_aa: CASSVVPDNSPLHF
j_call: TRBJ2-5; d_call: -; clone_size: -; v_call: TRBV7-6; cdr3_nt: TGTGCCAGCAGAGGCGGCATCGGGGCCCCGGGGGCCCAGTACTTC; cdr3_aa: CASRGGIGAPGAQYF
j_call: TRBJ2-5; d_call: TRBD1; clone_size: few; v_call: TRBV5-5; cdr3_nt: TGTGCCAGCAGCCCCCAGGGGGCTACAAGTGCAATCCAGTACTTC; cdr3_aa: CASSPQGATSAIQYF
j_call: TRBJ2-1; d_call: TRBD2; clone_size: once; v_call: TRBV29-1; cdr3_nt: TGCAGCGTTCACGTAGCGGGCGACTCCTACAATGAACAGTGCTTC; cdr3_aa: CSVHVAGDSYNEQCF
j_call: TRBJ1-4; d_call: -; clone_size: once; v_call: TRBV29-1; cdr3_nt: TGCAGCGTTGTCCGGGGATCCTCCGGGACGGCGAATGAAAAACTGTTTTTT; cdr3_aa: CSVVRGSSGTANEKLFF
j_call: TRBJ2-1; d_call: -; clone_size: few; v_call: TRBV20-1; cdr3_nt: TGCAGTGCTAGAAAACTTGACAATGAGCAGTTCTTC; cdr3_aa: CSARKLDNEQFF
j_call: TRBJ2-7; d_call: -; clone_size: -; v_call: TRBV5-1; cdr3_nt: TGCGCCAGCAGCTTGGCCGGGCAGGAGAGCGAGCAGTACTTC; cdr3_aa: CASSLAGQESEQYF
j_call: TRBJ2-7; d_call: TRBD2; clone_size: few; v_call: TRBV28; cdr3_nt: TGTGCCAGCTCAGGACTAGGCGGCGTCGACGAGCAGTACTTC; cdr3_aa: CASSGLGGVDEQYF
j_call: TRBJ1-5; d_call: -; clone_size: few; v_call: TRBV10-2; cdr3_nt: TGCGCCACCCTTCGGGACGCAAATAGCAATCAGCCCCAGCATTTT; cdr3_aa: CATLRDANSNQPQHF
j_call: TRBJ2-5; d_call: TRBD2; clone_size: -; v_call: TRBV6-2/TRBV6-3; cdr3_nt: TGTGCCAGCACGCCGACTAGCTCATATGGCGAGACCCAGTACTTC; cdr3_aa: CASTPTSSYGETQYF
j_call: TRBJ2-7; d_call: TRBD1; clone_size: few; v_call: TRBV2; cdr3_nt: TGTGCCAGCAGAAAAGACAGGGGTCGGTCCTACGAGCAGTACTTC; cdr3_aa: CASRKDRGRSYEQYF
j_call: TRBJ1-2; d_call: -; clone_size: -; v_call: TRBV20-1; cdr3_nt: TGCAGTGCTACCCCCGGACGGGATTATGGCTACACCTTC; cdr3_aa: CSATPGRDYGYTF
j_call: TRBJ2-7; d_call: -; clone_size: few; v_call: TRBV14; cdr3_nt: TGTGCCAGCAGCCCTTATCGGGGGCCCTACGAGCAGTACTTC; cdr3_aa: CASSPYRGPYEQYF
j_call: TRBJ2-5; d_call: TRBD2; clone_size: few; v_call: TRBV28; cdr3_nt: TGTGCCAGCCTACCTCTGGGCCCGACTAGCGGGGGGGCTGAGACCCAGTACTTC; cdr3_aa: CASLPLGPTSGGAETQYF
j_call: TRBJ2-7; d_call: -; clone_size: many; v_call: TRBV29-1; cdr3_nt: TGCAGCGTTGAAGATCGGCGGGGACCTGGATACGAGCAGTACTTC; cdr3_aa: CSVEDRRGPGYEQYF
j_call: TRBJ1-2; d_call: -; clone_size: few; v_call: TRBV12-3/TRBV12-4; cdr3_nt: TGTGCCAGCAGTTTATTCGGTGAGGCAGATGGCTACACCTTC; cdr3_aa: CASSLFGEADGYTF
j_call: TRBJ2-5; d_call: TRBD1; clone_size: many; v_call: TRBV5-5; cdr3_nt: TGTGCCAGCAGCTTGGGACAGGGGGCTGAGACCCAGTACTTC; cdr3_aa: CASSLGQGAETQYF
j_call: TRBJ2-3; d_call: -; clone_size: many; v_call: TRBV10-3; cdr3_nt: TGTGCCAGCAGCGAAAGAGGAGATACGCAGTATTTT; cdr3_aa: CASSERGDTQYF
j_call: TRBJ2-5; d_call: -; clone_size: -; v_call: TRBV28; cdr3_nt: TGTGCCAGCATCCACAGGAGCCAAGAGACCCAGTACTTC; cdr3_aa: CASIHRSQETQYF
j_call: TRBJ1-1; d_call: -; clone_size: -; v_call: TRBV29-1; cdr3_nt: TGCAGCGTTGAACCCCGACAGGCGAGGGGCACTGAAGCTTTCTTT; cdr3_aa: CSVEPRQARGTEAFF
j_call: TRBJ2-1; d_call: -; clone_size: -; v_call: TRBV7-6; cdr3_nt: TGTGCCAGCAGCTTAGGTGGCCAGGGTCCCAATGAGCAGTTCTTC; cdr3_aa: CASSLGGQGPNEQFF
j_call: TRBJ2-7; d_call: -; clone_size: once; v_call: TRBV7-9; cdr3_nt: TGTGCCAGTACCGGGGGGCCTCCCTCCTACAATGAGCAGTACTTC; cdr3_aa: CASTGGPPSYNEQYF
j_call: TRBJ2-1; d_call: TRBD2; clone_size: -; v_call: TRBV12-3/TRBV12-4; cdr3_nt: TGTGCCAGCAGTCCCGTTGGGAGGCGGGGGGAGTCCTACAATGAGCAGTTCTTC; cdr3_aa: CASSPVGRRGESYNEQFF
j_call: TRBJ1-1; d_call: -; clone_size: -; v_call: TRBV5-8; cdr3_nt: TGTGCCAGCAGCGTGGCCGACGCGAACACTGAAGCTTTCTTT; cdr3_aa: CASSVADANTEAFF
j_call: TRBJ2-1; d_call: -; clone_size: -; v_call: TRBV24-1; cdr3_nt: TGTGCCACCAGTGATTTGAGGGAGACCCAGTTCTTC; cdr3_aa: CATSDLRETQFF